This record concerns one T cell receptor (beta chain) sequence. Its antigen is still unknown. Germline V lookup: CDR1 MGHRA, CDR2 YSYEKL. V was trimmed by 8 bases and J by 9 bases, leaving 5 bases between them. The CDR3 runs 10 residues. The sample originates from a study of T cell responses to AZD1222 COVID-19 vaccine. Background on the study: Analysis merged second doses at about 4 or about 12 weeks.

Measured with immunoSEQ multiplex PCR; TCRdb has only the in-frame clones, and not every one. Of over 85,000 clones in the sample, about 90% were seen once. General observations from the study: Variant regions that are unmutated are reportedly the target of nearly half of spike-specific TCRs. Spike-wide coverage was observed for vaccine-associated CD4 TCRs, with dominant responses at 160-218 and 743-854. Baseline testing showed seropositivity in only a handful of AZD1222 recipients.

This specimen was peripheral blood, taken on day 0 of AZD1222 vaccination. This sequence was found in an adult in good health. The chain employs TRBV4-1 and TRBJ1-6; no reliable D call. For the CDR3, the DNA is TGCGCCAGCGGGAGTTCACCCCTCCACTTT. Its protein product is CASGSSPLHF.